A selection of T cell receptor beta chains follows, all from one sample in a study of response to subunit inactivated influenza vaccine. TCRdb re-called the RT-PCR reads through MiXCR, storing one row per CDR3 protein. The sample consists of about 480,000 distinct CDR3 sequences, 9.5% to 12% of them appearing once. The material was PBMCs from blood, obtained more than 35 days after vaccination. The source is a man aged 45 to 65 who received an inactivated influenza vaccine. Each CDR3 is given with its conserved first and last residue. The D gene is left open where the match is weak. Only part of the rows carry a size: once, few, many, or a class if the clone is expanded.

V gene	J gene	clone size	D gene	CDR3 protein	CDR3 DNA
TRBV12-3/TRBV12-4	TRBJ2-3	few	TRBD2	CASSSPGLVPSDTQYF	TGTGCCAGCAGTTCTCCGGGACTAGTCCCATCAGATACGCAGTATTTT
TRBV9	TRBJ2-6	NA	NA	CASGGQAGANVLTF	TGTGCCAGCGGTGGGCAGGCCGGGGCCAACGTCCTGACTTTC
TRBV4-1	TRBJ2-6	few	NA	CASSQERFSSGANVLTF	TGCGCCAGCAGCCAAGAGCGGTTCAGCTCTGGGGCCAACGTCCTGACTTTC
TRBV20-1	TRBJ2-3	NA	TRBD1	CSARSGQEAVDTQYF	TGCAGTGCTAGATCAGGACAGGAGGCAGTAGATACGCAGTATTTT
TRBV4-3	TRBJ2-7	many	NA	CASSQDLDGERPHEQYF	TGCGCCAGCAGCCAAGATCTGGACGGGGAGAGACCCCACGAGCAGTACTTC
TRBV4-3	TRBJ1-2	NA	NA	CASSQVGRGNYGYTF	TGCGCCAGCAGCCAAGTAGGCAGGGGAAACTATGGCTACACCTTC
TRBV4-3	TRBJ2-7	many	NA	CASSQEAARNYEQYF	TGCGCCAGCAGCCAAGAGGCAGCCCGAAATTACGAGCAGTACTTC
TRBV4-2	TRBJ1-4	many	TRBD1	CASSQDGQGGEKLFF	TGTGCCAGCAGCCAAGATGGACAGGGAGGTGAAAAACTGTTTTTT
TRBV20-1	TRBJ2-5	many	NA	CSATTPGVQETQYF	TGCAGTGCTACCACGCCCGGGGTACAAGAGACCCAGTACTTC
TRBV7-9	TRBJ1-2	few	NA	CASSVGLLSYGYTF	TGTGCCAGCAGCGTAGGATTATTAAGCTATGGCTACACCTTC
TRBV7-6	TRBJ2-7	NA	NA	CASSLYSGKDTYEQYF	TGTGCCAGCAGCTTATACTCGGGAAAAGATACCTACGAGCAGTACTTC
TRBV27	TRBJ2-1	NA	NA	CASSLSSAGNEQFF	TGTGCCAGCAGTTTATCGTCCGCGGGAAATGAGCAGTTCTTC
TRBV5-6	TRBJ2-6	NA	NA	CASSWGAATSGANVLTF	TGTGCCAGCAGCTGGGGGGCAGCCACCTCTGGGGCCAACGTCCTGACTTTC
TRBV4-1	TRBJ2-5	few	NA	CASSQGRASQETQYF	TGCGCCAGCAGCCAAGGGCGGGCAAGCCAAGAGACCCAGTACTTC
TRBV12-3/TRBV12-4	TRBJ2-1	many	NA	CASSLGGGDNEQFF	TGTGCCAGCAGTTTAGGAGGCGGAGACAATGAGCAGTTCTTC
TRBV6-2/TRBV6-3	TRBJ2-1	many	TRBD2	CASSFALAGGPIEFF	TGTGCCAGCAGTTTCGCACTAGCGGGAGGGCCAATTGAGTTCTTC
TRBV29-1	TRBJ2-1	few	NA	CSVVQLNEQFF	TGCAGCGTTGTACAGCTCAATGAGCAGTTCTTC
TRBV15	TRBJ1-4	NA	NA	CATSRVADPNEKLFF	TGTGCCACCAGCAGAGTGGCAGACCCTAATGAAAAACTGTTTTTT
TRBV9	TRBJ1-2	few	NA	CASSAAMGAQGYTF	TGTGCCAGCAGCGCGGCAATGGGGGCGCAAGGCTACACCTTC
TRBV4-3	TRBJ2-2	NA	TRBD2	CASSQDPSGGAGELFF	TGCGCCAGCAGCCAAGATCCTAGCGGGGGGGCCGGGGAGCTGTTTTTT
TRBV20-1	TRBJ2-7	many	NA	CSVTGGSYEQYF	TGCAGTGTTACAGGTGGTTCCTACGAGCAGTACTTC